This record concerns one T cell receptor (beta chain) sequence. What it recognizes is unknown. CDR1 and CDR2 from the germline V gene are SGHNT and YENEEA. V trimming: 5 bases; J trimming: 0 bases; junction bases outside the gene matches: 4. This CDR3 comprises 14 residues. The table came from immunoSEQ multiplex PCR; TCRdb's copy has only in-frame clones and leaves some out. This sample carries over 30,000 clones, around 86% of them seen once, and the ten largest clones take approximately 12%. The data are from a study of STAT3 mutations in large granular lymphocyte leukemia. Study-wide results and caveats: Every T-cell large granular lymphocyte leukemia patient had at least one immunodominant TCR beta clonotype.

The material sequenced was peripheral blood mononuclear cells. The rearrangement joins TRBV11-3 to TRBJ2-7; 7 bases line up with TRBD1. The TCR comes from a man in his sixties with T-cell large granular lymphocyte leukemia. Some clones in this sample may be carry-over from other donors' samples. The CDR3 nucleotides read TGTGCCAGCAGCCTGGGACAGAGCTCCTACGAGCAGTACTTC. It is translated as CASSLGQSSYEQYF.